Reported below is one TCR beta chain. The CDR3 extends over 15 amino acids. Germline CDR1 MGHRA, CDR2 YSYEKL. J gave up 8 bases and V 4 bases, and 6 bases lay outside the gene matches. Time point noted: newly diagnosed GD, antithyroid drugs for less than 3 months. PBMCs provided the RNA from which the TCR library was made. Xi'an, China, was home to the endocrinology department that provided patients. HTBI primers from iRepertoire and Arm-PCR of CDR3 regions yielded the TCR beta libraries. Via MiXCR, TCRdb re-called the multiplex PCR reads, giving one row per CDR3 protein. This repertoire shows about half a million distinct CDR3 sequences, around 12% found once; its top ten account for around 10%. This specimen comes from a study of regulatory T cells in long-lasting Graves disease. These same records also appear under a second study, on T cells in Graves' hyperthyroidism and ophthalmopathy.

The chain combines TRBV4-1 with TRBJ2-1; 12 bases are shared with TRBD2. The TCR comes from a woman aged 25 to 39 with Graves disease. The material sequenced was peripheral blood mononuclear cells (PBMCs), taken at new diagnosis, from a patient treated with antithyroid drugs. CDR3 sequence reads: CASSLTSGSGYEQFF. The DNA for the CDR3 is TGCGCCAGCAGCCTGACTAGCGGGAGTGGGTATGAGCAGTTCTTC.